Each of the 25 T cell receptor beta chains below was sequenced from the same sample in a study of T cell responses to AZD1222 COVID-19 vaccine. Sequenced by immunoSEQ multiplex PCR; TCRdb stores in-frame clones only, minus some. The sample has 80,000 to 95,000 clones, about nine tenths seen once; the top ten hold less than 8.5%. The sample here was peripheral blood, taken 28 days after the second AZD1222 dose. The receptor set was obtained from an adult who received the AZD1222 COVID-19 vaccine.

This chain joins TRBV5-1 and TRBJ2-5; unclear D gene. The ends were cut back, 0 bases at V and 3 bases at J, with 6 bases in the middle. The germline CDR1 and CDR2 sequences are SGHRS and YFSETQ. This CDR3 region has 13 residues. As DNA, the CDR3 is TGCGCCAGCAGCTTGGGTCAGAAAGAGACCCAGTACTTC. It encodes CASSLGQKETQYF.

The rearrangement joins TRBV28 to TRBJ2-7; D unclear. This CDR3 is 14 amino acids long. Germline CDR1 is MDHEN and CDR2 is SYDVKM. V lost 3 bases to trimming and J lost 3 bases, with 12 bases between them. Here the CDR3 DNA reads TGTGCCAGCAGTTTTGTGGCTAGAGTCTACGAGCAGTACTTC. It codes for CASSFVARVYEQYF.

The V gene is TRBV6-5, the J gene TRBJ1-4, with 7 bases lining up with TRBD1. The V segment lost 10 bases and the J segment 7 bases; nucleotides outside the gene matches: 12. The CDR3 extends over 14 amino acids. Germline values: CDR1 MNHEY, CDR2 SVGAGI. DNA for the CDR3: TGTGCCACCAGGGACAGCGGATGGAGTGAAAAACTGTTTTTT. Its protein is CATRDSGWSEKLFF.

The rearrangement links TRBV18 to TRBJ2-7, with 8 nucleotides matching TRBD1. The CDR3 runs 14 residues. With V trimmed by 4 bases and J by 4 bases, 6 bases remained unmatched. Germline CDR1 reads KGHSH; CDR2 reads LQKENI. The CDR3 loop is CASSLRTGRYEQYF. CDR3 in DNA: TGTGCCAGCTCACTCAGGACAGGGAGGTACGAGCAGTACTTC.

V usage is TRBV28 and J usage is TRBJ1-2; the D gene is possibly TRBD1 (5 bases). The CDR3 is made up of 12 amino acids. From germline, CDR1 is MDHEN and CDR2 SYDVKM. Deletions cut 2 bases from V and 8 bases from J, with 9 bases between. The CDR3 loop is CASSLRGLGYTF. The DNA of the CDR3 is TGTGCCAGCAGTTTAAGGGGTTTAGGCTACACCTTC.

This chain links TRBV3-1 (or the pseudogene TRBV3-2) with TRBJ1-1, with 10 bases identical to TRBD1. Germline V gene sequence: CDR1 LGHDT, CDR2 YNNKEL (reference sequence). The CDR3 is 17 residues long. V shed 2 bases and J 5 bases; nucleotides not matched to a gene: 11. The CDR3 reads CASSQPPGQGRCTEAFF. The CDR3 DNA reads TGTGCCAGCAGCCAACCTCCGGGACAGGGGCGTTGTACTGAAGCTTTCTTT.

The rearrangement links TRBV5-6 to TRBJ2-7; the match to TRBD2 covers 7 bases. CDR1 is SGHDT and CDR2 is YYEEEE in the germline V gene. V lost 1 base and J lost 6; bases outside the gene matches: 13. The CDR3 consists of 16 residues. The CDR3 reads CASSLWVGGLPGEQYF. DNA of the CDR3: TGTGCCAGCAGCTTGTGGGTGGGAGGGCTGCCTGGCGAGCAGTACTTC. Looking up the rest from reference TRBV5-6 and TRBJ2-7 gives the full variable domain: DAGVTQSPTHLIKTRGQQVTLRCSPKSGHDTVSWYQQALGQGPQFIFQYYEEEERQRGNFPDRFSGHQFPNYSSELNVNALLLGDSALYLCASSLWVGGLPGEQYFGPGTRLTVT.

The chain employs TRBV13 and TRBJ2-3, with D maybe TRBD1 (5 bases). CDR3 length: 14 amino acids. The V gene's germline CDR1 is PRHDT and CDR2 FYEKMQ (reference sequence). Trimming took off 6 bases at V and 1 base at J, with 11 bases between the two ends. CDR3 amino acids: CASRDTRGTDTQYF. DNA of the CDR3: TGTGCCAGCAGGGACACCCGGGGCACAGATACGCAGTATTTT.

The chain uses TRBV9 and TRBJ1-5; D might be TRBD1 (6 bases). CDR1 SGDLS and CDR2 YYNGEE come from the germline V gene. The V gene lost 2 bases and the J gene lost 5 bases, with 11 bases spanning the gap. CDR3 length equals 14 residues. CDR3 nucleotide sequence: TGTGCCAGCAGCGTTGGGTCAGGGGATCAGCCCCAGCATTTT. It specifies CASSVGSGDQPQHF.

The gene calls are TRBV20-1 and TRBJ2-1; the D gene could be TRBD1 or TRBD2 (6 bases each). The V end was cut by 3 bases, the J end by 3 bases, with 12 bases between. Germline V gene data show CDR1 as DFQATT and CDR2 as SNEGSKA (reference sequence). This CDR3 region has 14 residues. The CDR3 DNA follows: TGCAGTGCTAGTGCGGGACACGACTACAATGAGCAGTTCTTC. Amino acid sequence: CSASAGHDYNEQFF.

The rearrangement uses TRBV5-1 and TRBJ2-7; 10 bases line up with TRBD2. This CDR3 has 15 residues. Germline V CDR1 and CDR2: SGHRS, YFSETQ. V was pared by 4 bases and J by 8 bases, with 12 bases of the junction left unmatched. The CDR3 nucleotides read TGCGCCAGCAGCCGGGGGCTAGCGGGAGTAAAGAAGCAGTACTTC. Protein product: CASSRGLAGVKKQYF.

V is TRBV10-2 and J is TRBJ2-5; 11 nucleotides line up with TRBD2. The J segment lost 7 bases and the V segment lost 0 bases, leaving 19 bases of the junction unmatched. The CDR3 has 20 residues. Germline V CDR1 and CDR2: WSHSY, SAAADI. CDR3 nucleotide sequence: TGCGCCAGCAGTGAGTCCTTAAAAGGACTAGCGGGTTTTTATCCGGTGACCCAGTACTTC. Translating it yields CASSESLKGLAGFYPVTQYF.

CDR3 loop: CASSFRPGGSGNTIYF. CDR3 coding DNA: TGTGCCAGCAGCTTCCGACCTGGGGGGTCGGGAAACACCATATATTTT. V is TRBV7-2 and J is TRBJ1-3, with TRBD1 as a possible D gene (5 bases). CDR3 length: 16 amino acids. V was shortened by 3 bases and J by 4 bases, with 16 bases between the two germline ends. Germline CDR1 is SGHTA and CDR2 is FQGNSA.

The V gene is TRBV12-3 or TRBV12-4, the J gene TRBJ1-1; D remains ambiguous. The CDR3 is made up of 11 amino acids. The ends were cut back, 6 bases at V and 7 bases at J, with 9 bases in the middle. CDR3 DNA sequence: TGTGCCAGCAGGACGGGTGTTGAAGCTTTCTTT. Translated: CASRTGVEAFF.

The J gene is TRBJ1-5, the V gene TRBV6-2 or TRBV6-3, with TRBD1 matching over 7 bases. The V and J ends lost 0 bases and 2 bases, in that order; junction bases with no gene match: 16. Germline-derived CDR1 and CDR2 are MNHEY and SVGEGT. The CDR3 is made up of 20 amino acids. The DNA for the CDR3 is TGTGCCAGCAGTTACTCGGGATGGCGACAGGGCCTAGGGGGCAATCAGCCCCAGCATTTT. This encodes CASSYSGWRQGLGGNQPQHF.

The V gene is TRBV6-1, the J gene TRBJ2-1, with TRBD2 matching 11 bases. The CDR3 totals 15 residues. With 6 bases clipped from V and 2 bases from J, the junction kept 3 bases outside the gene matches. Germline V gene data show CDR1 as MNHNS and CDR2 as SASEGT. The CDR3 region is CASSGTSGPYNEQFF. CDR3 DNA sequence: TGTGCCAGCAGCGGGACTAGCGGTCCCTACAATGAGCAGTTCTTC.

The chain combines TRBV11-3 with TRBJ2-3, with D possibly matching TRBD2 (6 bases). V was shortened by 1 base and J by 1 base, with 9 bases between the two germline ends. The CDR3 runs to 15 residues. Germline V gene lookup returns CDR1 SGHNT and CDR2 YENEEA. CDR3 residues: CASSLGGVGTDTQYF. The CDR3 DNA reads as TGTGCCAGCAGCTTAGGGGGGGTAGGCACAGATACGCAGTATTTT.

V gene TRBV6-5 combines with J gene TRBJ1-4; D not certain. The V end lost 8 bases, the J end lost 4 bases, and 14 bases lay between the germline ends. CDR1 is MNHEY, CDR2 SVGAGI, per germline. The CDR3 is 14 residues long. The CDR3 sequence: CASSAGSVNEKLFF. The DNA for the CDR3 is TGTGCCAGCTCCGCAGGTTCCGTTAATGAAAAACTGTTTTTT.

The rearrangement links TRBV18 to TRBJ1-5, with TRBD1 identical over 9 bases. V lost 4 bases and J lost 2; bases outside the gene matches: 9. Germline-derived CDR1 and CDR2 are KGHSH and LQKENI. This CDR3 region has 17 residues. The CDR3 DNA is TGTGCCAGCTCACAGGGGACAGGGTTATTCGGCAATCAGCCCCAGCATTTT. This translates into CASSQGTGLFGNQPQHF.

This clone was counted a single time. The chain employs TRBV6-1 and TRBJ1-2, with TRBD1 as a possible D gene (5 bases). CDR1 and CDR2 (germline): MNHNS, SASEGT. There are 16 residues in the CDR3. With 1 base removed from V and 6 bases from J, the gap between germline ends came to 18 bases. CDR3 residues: CASSEVHGGIRDGYTF. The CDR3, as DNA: TGTGCCAGCAGTGAAGTGCACGGGGGGATAAGAGATGGCTACACCTTC.

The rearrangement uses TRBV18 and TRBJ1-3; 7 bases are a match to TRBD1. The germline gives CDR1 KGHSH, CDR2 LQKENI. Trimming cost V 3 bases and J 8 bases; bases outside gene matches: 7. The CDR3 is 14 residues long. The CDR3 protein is CASSPTGNAYTIYF. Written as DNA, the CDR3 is TGTGCCAGCTCACCGACAGGGAACGCGTACACCATATATTTT.

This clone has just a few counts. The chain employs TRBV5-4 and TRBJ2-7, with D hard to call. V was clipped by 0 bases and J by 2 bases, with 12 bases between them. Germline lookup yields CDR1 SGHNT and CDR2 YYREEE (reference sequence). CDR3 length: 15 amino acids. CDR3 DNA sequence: TGTGCCAGCAGCTTGGTCGGCGGACCTACCTACGAGCAGTACTTC. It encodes CASSLVGGPTYEQYF.

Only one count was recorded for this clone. CDR3 amino acids: CASSLSRQGGIGYTF. In nucleotides, the CDR3 is TGTGCCAGCAGCTTGTCACGCCAGGGAGGGATTGGCTACACCTTC. The genes are TRBV5-4 and TRBJ1-2, with a possible D match to TRBD1 (5 bases). Trimming removed 1 base at V and 7 bases at J, with 17 bases between. CDR1 is SGHNT, CDR2 YYREEE, per germline (reference sequence). The CDR3 has 15 residues.

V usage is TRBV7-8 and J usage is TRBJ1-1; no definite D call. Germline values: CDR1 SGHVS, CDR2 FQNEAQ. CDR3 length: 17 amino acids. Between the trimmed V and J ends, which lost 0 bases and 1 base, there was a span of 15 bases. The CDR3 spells CASSLAIGGSGNTEAFF. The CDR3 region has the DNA TGTGCCAGCAGCTTAGCGATTGGCGGGTCGGGGAACACTGAAGCTTTCTTT.

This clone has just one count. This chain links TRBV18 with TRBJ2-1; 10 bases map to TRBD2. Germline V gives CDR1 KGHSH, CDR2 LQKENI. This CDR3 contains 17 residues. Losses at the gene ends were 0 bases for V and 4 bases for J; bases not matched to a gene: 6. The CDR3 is CASSPPLSGREYNEQFF. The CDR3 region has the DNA TGTGCCAGCTCACCACCCCTCAGCGGGAGGGAGTACAATGAGCAGTTCTTC. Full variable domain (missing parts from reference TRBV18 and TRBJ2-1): NAGVMQNPRHLVRRRGQEARLRCSPMKGHSHVYWYRQLPEEGLKFMVYLQKENIIDESGMPKERFSAEFPKEGPSILRIQQVVRGDSAAYFCASSPPLSGREYNEQFFGPGTRLTVL.